This T cell receptor (beta chain) was identified during a study of glioma-infiltrating T cells after dendritic cell vaccination. V gave up 5 bases and J gave up 7 bases; unmatched junction bases: 4. Germline lookup yields CDR1 MNHEY and CDR2 SMNVEV (reference sequence). The CDR3 spans 13 residues. In its sample, this clone was seen once. The primer mix had 60 V beta and 13 J beta primers. The table came from immunoSEQ multiplex PCR; TCRdb's copy has only in-frame clones and leaves some out. The sample yields almost 90,000 clones, roughly 87% seen once. The time point was: after dendritic cell vaccination, including at tumor progression/relapse. Only patients with spare fresh-frozen tumor and over two years of follow-up were included.

The rearrangement joins TRBV27 to TRBJ1-2; 10 nucleotides align to TRBD1. The sequence was obtained from a human donor with glioblastoma. This sample comprised blood, obtained after dendritic cell vaccination. The CDR3 loop is CASSIRTGGGYTF. DNA of the CDR3: TGTGCCAGCAGTATTCGGACAGGGGGTGGCTACACCTTC.